The sequence of this TCR beta chain was determined in a study of T cell responses to AZD1222 COVID-19 vaccine. Losses at the gene ends were 1 base for V and 2 bases for J; bases not matched to a gene: 1. This CDR3 has 15 amino acids. The germline V gene has CDR1 LGHDT and CDR2 YNNKEL (reference sequence). Some clones are missing from TCRdb's copy, which holds only in-frame ones; the method was immunoSEQ multiplex PCR. Of about 140,000 clones listed, approximately 88% are singletons. Sequenced material: peripheral blood, taken on day 0 of AZD1222 vaccination. The V gene is TRBV3-1 (or the pseudogene TRBV3-2), the J gene TRBJ2-7; TRBD2 matches at 11 bases. This sequence originates from an adult in good health. The CDR3 bases are TGTGCCAGCAGCCAAGGACTAGCGGGGACCTACGAGCAGTACTTC. This encodes CASSQGLAGTYEQYF.